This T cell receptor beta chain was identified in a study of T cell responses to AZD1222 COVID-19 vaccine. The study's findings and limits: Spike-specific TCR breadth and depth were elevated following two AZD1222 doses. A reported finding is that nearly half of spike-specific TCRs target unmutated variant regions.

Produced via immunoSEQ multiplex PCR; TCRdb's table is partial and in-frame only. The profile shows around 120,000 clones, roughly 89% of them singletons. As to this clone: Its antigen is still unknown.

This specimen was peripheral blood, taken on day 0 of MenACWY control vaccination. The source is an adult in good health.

CDR3 in amino acids: CASSAGANVLTF. In DNA form, the CDR3 reads TGTGCCAGCAGTGCTGGGGCCAACGTCCTGACTTTC. The chain links TRBV12-3 or TRBV12-4 to TRBJ2-6; D gene uncertain. The CDR3 spans 12 residues. Trimming removed 5 bases at V and 2 bases at J, with 1 base between.